Below are 22 T cell receptor beta chains sequenced from a single sample in a study of T cell repertoires in cytomegalovirus infection. A single record per CDR3 protein comes from TCRdb applying MiXCR to the reads. The sample has approximately 910,000 distinct CDR3 sequences; approximately 31% are singletons. For these receptors, no antigen is known. Sequenced material: cultured CD8+ T cells from PBMCs, taken from culture after CMV antigen stimulation. The receptors originated from a human donor in good health (CMV status not recorded). Some clones in this sample may be carry-over from other donors' samples.

In this sample, this clonotype turned up many times. CDR3 sequence (DNA): TGTGCCAGCAGCTTAGGCAGGGTGGGCAATCAGCCCCAGCATTTT. This sequence encodes CASSLGRVGNQPQHF. This chain connects TRBV7-2 to TRBJ1-5; the D gene is possibly TRBD1 (5 bases). The CDR3 is 15 residues long. Germline V gene sequence: CDR1 SGHTA, CDR2 FQGNSA. The ends were cut back, 1 base at V and 2 bases at J, with 9 bases in the middle.

In its sample, this clonotype was seen a few times. The chain carries TRBV19 and TRBJ2-3, with 10 bases lining up with TRBD1. The germline CDR1 and CDR2 sequences are LNHDA and SQIVND (reference sequence). The junction had 9 bases not matched to a gene; V was cut back by 7 bases and J by 5 bases. There are 15 residues in the CDR3. In nucleotides, the CDR3 is TGTGCCAGTACCTATCGGGACAGGGGTGGAGATACGCAGTATTTT. It specifies CASTYRDRGGDTQYF.

The chain combines TRBV27 with TRBJ2-3, with D perhaps matching TRBD1 (6 bases). This CDR3 is 14 amino acids long. The V end lost 6 bases, the J end lost 7 bases, and 17 bases lay between the germline ends. CDR1 MNHEY and CDR2 SMNVEV come from the germline V gene (reference sequence). This CDR3 is CASSTLGQWNTQYF. The CDR3 DNA is TGTGCCAGCAGCACCCTGGGACAATGGAATACGCAGTATTTT.

The chain links TRBV11-3 to TRBJ2-2, with D perhaps assigned TRBD1 or TRBD2 (6 bases each). Germline CDR1 and CDR2: SGHNT and YENEEA. V lost 4 bases, J lost 7 bases, and 13 bases lay in between. This CDR3 has 14 residues. The CDR3 sequence is CASSSWGAGGELFF. The DNA of the CDR3 is TGTGCCAGCAGCTCCTGGGGGGCCGGCGGGGAGCTGTTTTTT.

The chain has TRBV9 and TRBJ2-6, with D possibly being TRBD2 (6 bases). V was shortened by 6 bases and J by 0 bases, with 16 bases between the two germline ends. The germline V gene encodes CDR1 SGDLS and CDR2 YYNGEE. The CDR3 contains 17 residues. The CDR3: CASTLGGGPSGANVLTF. CDR3 nucleotide sequence: TGTGCCAGCACCCTGGGGGGAGGACCCTCTGGGGCCAACGTCCTGACTTTC.

This clonotype turned up a few times. This chain uses TRBV28 with TRBJ2-5; D not certain. Trimming took 6 bases from V and 5 from J, leaving 13 bases between them. The CDR3 consists of 13 residues. Germline V gives CDR1 MDHEN, CDR2 SYDVKM. The CDR3: CASRRQPVETQYF. CDR3 DNA: TGTGCCAGCAGGAGGCAGCCGGTGGAGACCCAGTACTTC. Full variable domain (rest looked up from reference TRBV28 and TRBJ2-5): DVKVTQSSRYLVKRTGEKVFLECVQDMDHENMFWYRQDPGLGLRLIYFSYDVKMKEKGDIPEGYSVSREKKERFSLILESASTNQTSMYLCASRRQPVETQYFGPGTRLLVL.

This chain's CDR3 is CASNRGDVTGELFF. CDR3 DNA sequence: TGTGCCAGCAACCGGGGGGATGTTACCGGGGAGCTGTTTTTT. This chain connects TRBV6-2 or TRBV6-3 to TRBJ2-2; TRBD2 matches 7 bases. Germline V gene sequence: CDR1 MNHEY, CDR2 SVGEGT. The trim removed 7 bases at V and 5 bases at J, leaving 7 bases unmatched. There are 14 residues in the CDR3.

This clonotype was detected only a few times. CDR3 bases: TGTGCCAGCAGCCCATTCGGCGGGACTGAAGCTTTCTTT. Its protein is CASSPFGGTEAFF. The chain joins TRBV7-9 to TRBJ1-1; no firm D call. V was trimmed by 5 bases and J by 5 bases, leaving 12 bases between them. The CDR3 runs 13 residues. The germline gives CDR1 SEHNR, CDR2 FQNEAQ (reference sequence). The complete variable domain, with remaining parts taken from reference TRBV7-9 and TRBJ1-1, reads DTGVSQNPRHKITKRGQNVTFRCDPISEHNRLYWYRQTLGQGPEFLTYFQNEAQLEKSRLLSDRFSAERPKGSFSTLEIQRTEQGDSAMYLCASSPFGGTEAFFGQGTRLTVV.

The CDR3 is CSARDGGEELFF. CDR3 nucleotides: TGCAGTGCTAGAGATGGGGGTGAGGAACTGTTTTTT. This sequence joins TRBV20-1 and TRBJ1-4; D may be TRBD1 (5 bases). V gave up 0 bases and J gave up 12 bases, with 11 bases separating them. Germline V gene data show CDR1 as DFQATT and CDR2 as SNEGSKA (reference sequence). The CDR3 length is 12 residues.

The V and J genes are TRBV29-1 and TRBJ2-1, with D perhaps TRBD2 (6 bases). Trimming took 3 bases from V and 11 from J, leaving 23 bases between them. The germline V gene has CDR1 SQVTM and CDR2 ANQGSEA. The CDR3 totals 15 residues. DNA for the CDR3: TGCAGCGTTGATAAGAGAGCTGCCTCGGGAGACAAGCAGTTCTTC. This gives the protein CSVDKRAASGDKQFF.

This clonotype came up a few times. V is TRBV7-9 and J is TRBJ2-7; D gene unclear. This CDR3 has 14 amino acids. V lost 1 base to trimming and J lost 3 bases, with 10 bases between them. Germline assignment: CDR1 SEHNR and CDR2 FQNEAQ (reference sequence). CDR3 amino acids: CASSLEGRSYEQYF. The CDR3 nucleotides are TGTGCCAGCAGCTTAGAGGGCAGGAGCTACGAGCAGTACTTC.

CDR3 region: CASSAPPSRDTGELFF. CDR3 nucleotides: TGTGCCAGCAGTGCCCCCCCGTCCCGGGACACCGGGGAGCTGTTTTTT. The chain combines TRBV2 with TRBJ2-2; D gene unclear. The CDR3 totals 16 residues. Deletions cut 4 bases from V and 3 bases from J, with 15 bases between. CDR1 is SNHLY, CDR2 FYNNEI, per germline.

This clonotype was found many times. The rearrangement uses TRBV11-2 and TRBJ2-2, with 7 positions matching TRBD1. This CDR3 is built from 14 residues. The V and J ends lost 10 bases and 2 bases, in that order; junction bases with no gene match: 7. Germline CDR1 SGHAT, CDR2 FQNNGV. The CDR3 loop reads CATSTGRNTGELFF. CDR3 in DNA: TGTGCCACCTCGACAGGGAGAAACACCGGGGAGCTGTTTTTT.

This clonotype was observed once. J is TRBJ1-1 and V is TRBV5-1; a weak D match, TRBD1 (5 bases). This CDR3 has 14 amino acids. Germline V gives CDR1 SGHRS, CDR2 YFSETQ. V lost 3 bases to trimming and J lost 7 bases, with 16 bases between them. CDR3 in amino acids: CASSWDGVGDEAFF. The CDR3 DNA sequence: TGCGCCAGCAGCTGGGACGGGGTAGGGGATGAAGCTTTCTTT.

The chain recombines TRBV3-1 with TRBJ2-5; the D gene is possibly TRBD1 (5 bases). This CDR3 spans 19 amino acids. In germline, CDR1 is LGHDT, CDR2 YNNKEL (reference sequence). V was clipped by 4 bases and J by 4 bases, with 28 bases between them. CDR3 residues: CASSRTKLEQGHPGETQYF. CDR3 nucleotide sequence: TGTGCCAGCAGCCGCACCAAGTTGGAGCAAGGACACCCAGGAGAGACCCAGTACTTC.

CDR3 residues: CASTSPTSSSDTQYF. CDR3 coding DNA: TGTGCCAGCACCTCACCGACTAGTTCCTCAGATACGCAGTATTTT. The chain is built from TRBV6-6 and TRBJ2-3; a weak D match, TRBD2 (6 bases). Germline V gene data show CDR1 as MNHNY and CDR2 as SVGAGI (reference sequence). This CDR3 region has 15 residues. V lost 7 bases, J lost 4 bases, and 18 bases lay in between.

This clonotype occurred a few times. CDR3 region: CASSQETFSWEHYGYTF. CDR3 DNA: TGCGCCAGCAGCCAAGAGACATTCTCTTGGGAACACTATGGCTACACCTTC. V and J are TRBV4-1 and TRBJ1-2, with unresolved D. CDR3 length: 17 residues. Germline lookup yields CDR1 MGHRA and CDR2 YSYEKL. V dropped 0 bases and J dropped 3 bases, with 17 bases sitting between them.

The rearrangement uses TRBV12-3 or TRBV12-4 and TRBJ2-1, with 12 bases fitting TRBD2. The trim removed 8 bases at V and 7 bases at J, leaving 9 bases unmatched. This CDR3 comprises 15 residues. This chain's CDR3 is CASETLAGGYNEQFF. CDR3 DNA sequence: TGTGCCAGCGAAACACTAGCGGGGGGTTATAATGAGCAGTTCTTC.

This clonotype appeared a few times. This rearrangement joins TRBV6-2 or TRBV6-3 to TRBJ2-7; D might be TRBD1 or TRBD2, each matching 6 bases. Germline CDR1 MNHEY, CDR2 SVGEGT. V shed 10 bases and J shed 3 bases, with 19 bases lying between them. The CDR3 covers 14 residues. The CDR3 is CATGRTGTFYEQYV. As DNA, the CDR3 is TGTGCCACAGGCAGAACAGGGACTTTCTACGAGCAGTACGTC.

The J gene is TRBJ1-2, the V gene TRBV20-1; D not resolved. CDR3 length equals 14 residues. Deletions cut 2 bases from V and 0 bases from J, with 10 bases between. Looked up from germline, CDR1 is DFQATT and CDR2 is SNEGSKA (reference sequence). CDR3 DNA: TGCAGTGCTAGAATCTCTCTCTCTAACTATGGCTACACCTTC. Translated, it gives CSARISLSNYGYTF.

The rearrangement uses TRBV9 and TRBJ2-1; D ambiguous. Germline V gene sequence: CDR1 SGDLS, CDR2 YYNGEE. The CDR3 spans 15 residues. V lost 0 bases and J lost 5, with 12 bases in between. CDR3 sequence (DNA): TGTGCCAGCAGCGTAGATCTGGGGTCGAACAATGAGCAGTTCTTC. Its translation is CASSVDLGSNNEQFF.

The sample holds a few counts of this clonotype. The chain recombines TRBV19 with TRBJ1-1; 9 nucleotides align to TRBD1. Trimming took 5 bases from V and 1 from J; bases not matched to a gene: 5. The CDR3 spans 15 residues. From germline, CDR1 is LNHDA and CDR2 SQIVND (reference sequence). The DNA for the CDR3 is TGTGCCAGTAGTTCCCGGACAGGGGAGAACACTGAAGCTTTCTTT. Translating it yields CASSSRTGENTEAFF.